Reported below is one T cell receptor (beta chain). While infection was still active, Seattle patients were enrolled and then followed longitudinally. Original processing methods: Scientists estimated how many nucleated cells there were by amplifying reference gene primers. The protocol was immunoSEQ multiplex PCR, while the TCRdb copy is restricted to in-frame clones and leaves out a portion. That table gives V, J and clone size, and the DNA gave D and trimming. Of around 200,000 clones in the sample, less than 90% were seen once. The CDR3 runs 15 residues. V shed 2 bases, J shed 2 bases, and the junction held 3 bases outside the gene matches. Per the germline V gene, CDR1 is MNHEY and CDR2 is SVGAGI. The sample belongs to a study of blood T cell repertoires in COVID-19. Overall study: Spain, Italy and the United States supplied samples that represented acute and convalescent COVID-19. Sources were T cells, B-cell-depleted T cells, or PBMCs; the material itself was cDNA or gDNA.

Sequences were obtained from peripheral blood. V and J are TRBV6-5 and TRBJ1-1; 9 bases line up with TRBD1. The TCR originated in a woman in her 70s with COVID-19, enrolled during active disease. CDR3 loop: CASSYTGGVNTEAFF. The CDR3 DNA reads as TGTGCCAGCAGTTACACAGGGGGCGTCAACACTGAAGCTTTCTTT.